The rows below give T cell receptor beta chains drawn from one sample of a study of cytomegalovirus exposure and HLA in healthy donors. Generated by immunoSEQ multiplex PCR, the TCRdb table keeps only in-frame clones and is missing some. This sample has fewer than 100,000 clones, with around 77% found just once. Sequencing was done on a sample of PBMCs. The origin of the receptors is a man aged 35 to 55 in good health and CMV-seronegative. Each CDR3 is given with its conserved first and last residue. The D gene is left open where the match is weak. Rows may omit the clone size; those that give it use once, few, many or a size class.

J gene	V gene	CDR3 length	clone size	D gene	CDR3 protein	CDR3 DNA
TRBJ2-3	TRBV30	19	few	TRBD2	CAWSVLGGGFYSGTDTQYF	TGTGCCTGGAGTGTACTCGGCGGGGGGTTTTATTCGGGCACAGATACGCAGTATTTT
TRBJ1-6	TRBV28	17	-	TRBD1	CASSILQGAPRNSPLHF	TGTGCCAGCAGTATCCTGCAGGGGGCGCCCCGAAATTCACCCCTCCACTTT
TRBJ1-1	TRBV7-2	14	-	-	CASSLGSVNTEAFF	TGTGCCAGCAGCTTAGGCTCAGTGAACACTGAAGCTTTCTTT
TRBJ1-3	TRBV18	15	once	-	CASSAAQGSGNTIYF	TGTGCCAGCTCAGCCGCACAGGGCTCTGGAAACACCATATATTTT
TRBJ1-6	TRBV2	16	-	TRBD1	CASSRGSRGDNSPLHF	TGTGCCAGCAGTCGAGGGAGCAGGGGGGATAATTCACCCCTCCACTTT
TRBJ2-1	TRBV4-1	19	-	TRBD2	CASSQAGLAGGRAYNEQFF	TGCGCCAGCAGCCAAGCGGGACTAGCGGGAGGAAGGGCCTACAATGAGCAGTTCTTC
TRBJ2-7	TRBV19	14	-	-	CASSLRGTEYEQYF	TGTGCCAGTAGTCTCCGCGGGACAGAATACGAGCAGTACTTC
TRBJ1-1	TRBV5-1	14	-	TRBD1	CASSLTGVGTEAFF	TGCGCCAGCAGCTTGACAGGGGTGGGGACTGAAGCTTTCTTT
TRBJ2-5	TRBV7-2	16	once	TRBD2	CASSFGRLAGGETQYF	TGTGCCAGCAGCTTTGGACGACTAGCGGGGGGAGAGACCCAGTACTTC
TRBJ1-6	TRBV5-4	13	-	TRBD1	CASRTGENSPLHF	TGTGCCAGTAGAACAGGGGAGAATTCACCCCTCCACTTT
TRBJ1-2	TRBV18	15	-	-	CASSPPHLGDYGYTF	TGTGCCAGCTCACCACCGCACCTAGGGGACTATGGCTACACCTTC
TRBJ1-4	TRBV7-9	14	few	TRBD1	CASSADRGGEKLFF	TGTGCCAGCAGCGCCGACAGGGGGGGTGAAAAACTGTTTTTT
TRBJ2-1	TRBV11-2	12	-	-	CASKRGKDEQFF	TGTGCCAGCAAAAGGGGGAAGGATGAGCAGTTCTTC
TRBJ2-1	TRBV5-8	19	-	TRBD2	CASSSLGLAGGPYYNEQFF	TGTGCCAGCAGCTCTCTGGGACTAGCGGGGGGGCCCTACTACAATGAGCAGTTCTTC
TRBJ1-1	TRBV9	13	once	-	CASSVDSTTEAFF	TGTGCCAGCAGCGTTGACAGCACCACTGAAGCTTTCTTT
TRBJ2-1	TRBV5-1	13	-	-	CASSLSSYNEQFF	TGCGCCAGCAGTCTGAGCTCCTACAATGAGCAGTTCTTC
TRBJ1-2	TRBV2	16	-	TRBD1	CASSVTRGYSVGGYTF	TGTGCCAGCAGTGTCACCAGGGGGTACTCAGTCGGGGGCTACACCTTC
TRBJ2-7	TRBV6-5	14	-	TRBD2	CASTIAGSSYEQYF	TGTGCCAGCACCATAGCGGGGAGCTCCTACGAGCAGTACTTC
TRBJ2-1	TRBV6-4	14	-	TRBD2	CASSVLAGGSEQFF	TGTGCCAGCAGTGTACTAGCGGGAGGCTCTGAGCAGTTCTTC
TRBJ2-7	TRBV13	14	-	TRBD1	CASSFRDRHHEQYF	TGTGCCAGCAGCTTCCGGGACAGGCACCACGAGCAGTACTTC
TRBJ2-7	TRBV6-6	15	-	-	CASRNTLHGVDEQYF	TGTGCCAGCAGGAACACATTACACGGGGTGGACGAGCAGTACTTC
TRBJ1-5	TRBV19	13	-	-	CAIQEGPDQPQHF	TGTGCCATCCAGGAGGGCCCGGATCAGCCCCAGCATTTT
TRBJ1-5	TRBV5-6	14	-	-	CASSTSGSNQPQHF	TGTGCCAGCAGCACCTCGGGGAGCAATCAGCCCCAGCATTTT
TRBJ1-1	TRBV27	16	-	TRBD1	CASSLSQGEVNTEAFF	TGTGCCAGCAGTTTATCCCAGGGGGAGGTGAACACTGAAGCTTTCTTT
TRBJ2-3	TRBV30	15	-	-	CAWSSTFTSADTQYF	TGTGCCTGGAGTTCGACTTTCACTAGTGCAGATACGCAGTATTTT
TRBJ2-1	TRBV6-4	16	few	TRBD2	CASSDSNGRVPNEQFF	TGTGCCAGCAGTGACTCGAACGGGAGGGTCCCCAATGAGCAGTTCTTC
TRBJ2-1	TRBV7-8	16	once	TRBD1	CASSTPGTDRYNEQFF	TGTGCCAGCAGTACCCCCGGGACAGACAGATACAATGAGCAGTTCTTC
TRBJ1-6	TRBV6-4	17	few	-	CASSGRATSSYNSPLHF	TGTGCCAGCAGTGGCAGGGCTACGAGCTCCTATAATTCACCCCTCCACTTT
TRBJ1-1	TRBV6-1	14	-	TRBD1	CASRPTGEYTEAFF	TGTGCCAGCAGGCCTACAGGGGAGTACACTGAAGCTTTCTTT
TRBJ2-7	TRBV5-1	14	-	TRBD2	CASSLTSGSAEQYF	TGCGCCAGCAGCTTGACTAGCGGGAGTGCCGAGCAGTACTTC
TRBJ1-3	TRBV10-3	15	-	-	CAISDSAAPGNTIYF	TGTGCCATCAGTGATTCGGCGGCCCCTGGAAACACCATATATTTT